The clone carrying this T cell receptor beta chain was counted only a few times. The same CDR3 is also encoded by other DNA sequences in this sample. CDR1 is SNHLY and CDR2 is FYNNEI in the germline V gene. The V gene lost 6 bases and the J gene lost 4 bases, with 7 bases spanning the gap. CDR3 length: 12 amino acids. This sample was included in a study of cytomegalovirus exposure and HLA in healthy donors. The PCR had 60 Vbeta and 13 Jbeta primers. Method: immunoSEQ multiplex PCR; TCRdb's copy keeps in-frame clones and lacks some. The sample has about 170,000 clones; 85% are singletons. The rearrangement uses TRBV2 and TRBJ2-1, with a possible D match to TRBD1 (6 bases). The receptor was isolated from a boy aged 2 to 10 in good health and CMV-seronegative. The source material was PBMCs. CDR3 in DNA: TGTGCCAGCAGAGGGGGTTACAATGAGCAGTTCTTC. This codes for CASRGGYNEQFF. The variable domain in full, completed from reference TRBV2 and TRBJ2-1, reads EPEVTQTPSHQVTQMGQEVILRCVPISNHLYFYWYRQILGQKVEFLVSFYNNEISEKSEIFDDQFSVERPDGSNFTLKIRSTKLEDSAMYFCASRGGYNEQFFGPGTRLTVL.